This TCR beta chain was retrieved from a study of blood T cell repertoires in COVID-19. This clone has only one observation. The table came from immunoSEQ multiplex PCR; TCRdb's copy has only in-frame clones and leaves some out. Seen here are approximately 200,000 clones, about nine tenths observed once, and the top ten hold less than 3.5%. Per the germline V gene, CDR1 is MNHEY and CDR2 is SVGAGI. Trimming shortened V by 9 bases and J by 9 bases, and 26 bases separated the two germline ends. The CDR3 is 15 amino acids. This receptor was identified in a woman aged 60 to 75 with acute or convalescent COVID-19. V gene TRBV6-5 combines with J gene TRBJ1-2, with D maybe TRBD1 (5 bases). The sample consisted of peripheral blood. The CDR3 coding sequence is TGTGCCAGTACCGGGGGGGTTGAGATCTTTAACAGCTACACCTTC. Encoded protein: CASTGGVEIFNSYTF.